The present TCR beta chain was sequenced within a study of blood T cell repertoires in COVID-19. The overall study: The United States, Italy and Spain provided the acute and convalescent COVID-19 samples. PBMCs, B-cell-depleted T cells, or T cells were the source of the cDNA or gDNA that made up the material.

The repertoire was sequenced with immunoSEQ multiplex PCR; TCRdb's copy has only in-frame clones and lacks some. The repertoire has roughly 130,000 clones, roughly four fifths of them found once; the top ten carry about 12%. The CDR3 is made up of 16 amino acids. The germline CDR1 and CDR2 sequences are KGHDR and SFDVKD. V lost 4 bases and J lost 5, with 19 bases in between. Sequenced: peripheral blood. The chain uses TRBV24-1 and TRBJ2-5, with a possible D match to TRBD2 (5 bases). The sequence came from a woman aged 60 to 75 with acute or convalescent COVID-19. The CDR3 DNA follows: TGTGCCACCAGTGACCGCCGGGCAAGCGGTCGGGAGACCCAGTACTTC. This translates into CATSDRRASGRETQYF.